This entry lists 15 T cell receptor beta chains sequenced from one sample in a study of blood T cell repertoires in COVID-19. Sequencing used immunoSEQ multiplex PCR; TCRdb keeps in-frame clones, though not all of them. This sample yields 86,000 or so clones, of which 82% are seen a single time; 1.2% belongs to the top ten. The sequenced material came from peripheral blood. The receptors were gathered from a woman older than 75 with acute or convalescent COVID-19.

The rearrangement links TRBV19 to TRBJ2-5, with D possibly being TRBD2 (5 bases). With 3 bases removed from V and 1 base from J, the gap between germline ends came to 9 bases. Germline V gene data show CDR1 as LNHDA and CDR2 as SQIVND (reference sequence). The CDR3 loop spans 14 amino acids. Written as DNA, the CDR3 is TGTGCCAGTAGTATGAGGGAGACCCAAGAGACCCAGTACTTC. This sequence encodes CASSMRETQETQYF.

The V call is TRBV5-1, the J call TRBJ2-1; no definite D call. Trimming left V 3 bases short and J 5 bases short, with 9 bases between. This CDR3 has 13 amino acids. Germline assignment: CDR1 SGHRS and CDR2 YFSETQ. CDR3 nucleotide sequence: TGCGCCAGCAGCTCCCTTCTCGACAATGAGCAGTTCTTC. Translating it yields CASSSLLDNEQFF.

The chain couples TRBV18 to TRBJ2-2, with D maybe TRBD2 (6 bases). Germline-derived CDR1 and CDR2 are KGHSH and LQKENI. V was trimmed by 2 bases and J by 1 base, leaving 8 bases between them. This CDR3 has 15 amino acids. DNA for the CDR3: TGTGCCAGCTCACCATTGCGGGAGAACACCGGGGAGCTGTTTTTT. It translates to CASSPLRENTGELFF. Based on the CDR3 plus reference TRBV18 and TRBJ2-2, the full variable domain is NAGVMQNPRHLVRRRGQEARLRCSPMKGHSHVYWYRQLPEEGLKFMVYLQKENIIDESGMPKERFSAEFPKEGPSILRIQQVVRGDSAAYFCASSPLRENTGELFFGEGSRLTVL.

The chain couples TRBV3-1 (or the pseudogene TRBV3-2) to TRBJ1-2; 7 nucleotides align to TRBD1. Germline V gene data show CDR1 as LGHDT and CDR2 as YNNKEL (reference sequence). Trimming cost V 1 base and J 4 bases; bases outside gene matches: 3. The CDR3 loop spans 14 amino acids. The DNA for the CDR3 is TGTGCCAGCAGCCAAGGGACAGGAAGCTATGGCTACACCTTC. Its translation is CASSQGTGSYGYTF.

The chain employs TRBV5-1 and TRBJ2-5, with D possibly being TRBD1 (5 bases). V lost 2 bases and J lost 4, with 12 bases in between. The germline V gene has CDR1 SGHRS and CDR2 YFSETQ. This CDR3 region has 14 residues. In DNA, the CDR3 is TGCGCCAGCAGCTTTAGCATGCAGGGAGAGACCCAGTACTTC. This sequence encodes CASSFSMQGETQYF.

The rearrangement joins TRBV3-1 (or the pseudogene TRBV3-2) to TRBJ2-1; the D gene is possibly TRBD1 (6 bases). Germline-derived CDR1 and CDR2 are LGHDT and YNNKEL (reference sequence). Between the trimmed V and J ends, which lost 4 bases and 8 bases, there was a span of 15 bases. This CDR3 is built from 14 residues. The CDR3 here is CASSPGRTAYEQFF. The CDR3 DNA reads as TGTGCCAGCAGCCCAGGAAGGACAGCCTATGAGCAGTTCTTC.

The chain carries TRBV18 and TRBJ2-5; possibly TRBD2 for D (5 bases). This CDR3 is 15 amino acids long. Germline lookup yields CDR1 KGHSH and CDR2 LQKENI. Trimming took off 2 bases at V and 0 bases at J, with 10 bases between the two ends. The CDR3 here is CASSPSLLDQETQYF. CDR3 nucleotides: TGTGCCAGCTCACCATCTTTACTAGACCAAGAGACCCAGTACTTC.

V usage is TRBV10-3 and J usage is TRBJ1-2; TRBD1 matches 7 bases. V lost 3 bases and J lost 8; bases outside the gene matches: 6. This CDR3 has 13 residues. Per the germline V gene, CDR1 is ENHRY and CDR2 is SYGVKD. The CDR3 protein is CAISDGQAYGYTF. In nucleotides, the CDR3 is TGTGCCATCAGTGATGGACAGGCTTACGGCTACACCTTC.

The chain has TRBV5-1 and TRBJ1-4, with a weak D call TRBD1 (5 bases). Germline loops: CDR1 SGHRS, CDR2 YFSETQ. This CDR3 is 17 amino acids long. Trimming pared 0 bases from V and 5 bases from J, leaving 17 bases between. CDR3 amino acids: CASSLGGRGHPNEKLFF. CDR3 nucleotide sequence: TGCGCCAGCAGCTTGGGTGGACGAGGACACCCGAATGAAAAACTGTTTTTT.

The chain has TRBV29-1 and TRBJ2-7; 11 bases are shared with TRBD1. This CDR3 is 12 amino acids long. Looked up from germline, CDR1 is SQVTM and CDR2 is ANQGSEA. V trimming: 5 bases; J trimming: 6 bases; junction bases outside the gene matches: 3. Written as DNA, the CDR3 is TGCAGCGTTAGGACAGGGGGCACCGAGCAGTACTTC. Translated: CSVRTGGTEQYF.

The chain employs TRBV11-2 and TRBJ1-6, with 7 bases fitting TRBD1. With 1 base clipped from V and 7 bases from J, the junction kept 7 bases outside the gene matches. CDR1 SGHAT and CDR2 FQNNGV come from the germline V gene. This CDR3 region has 16 residues. The CDR3: CASSLATGQLNSPLHF. The CDR3 bases are TGTGCCAGCAGCTTAGCTACGGGACAGCTAAATTCACCCCTCCACTTT.

The chain is built from TRBV19 and TRBJ2-7, with D possibly being TRBD1 (6 bases). Per the germline V gene, CDR1 is LNHDA and CDR2 is SQIVND (reference sequence). There are 13 residues in the CDR3. Trimming removed 4 bases from V and 5 bases from J, with 12 bases in between. In DNA, the CDR3 is TGTGCCAGTAGTAAGGGGGACCAGAACGAGCAGTACTTC. Its translation is CASSKGDQNEQYF.

The CDR3 DNA reads as TGTGCCGCGGGAGGGGCTAATTCACCCCTCCACTTT. Encoded protein: CAAGGANSPLHF. This chain joins TRBV6-5 and TRBJ1-6; D possibly corresponds to TRBD1 (5 bases). Per the germline V gene, CDR1 is MNHEY and CDR2 is SVGAGI. Trimming took 11 bases from V and 6 from J, leaving 11 bases between them. The CDR3 totals 12 residues.

The rearrangement links TRBV11-2 to TRBJ1-6, with no clear D. The CDR3 contains 13 residues. V gave up 0 bases and J gave up 11 bases, with 8 bases separating them. Germline V lookup: CDR1 SGHAT, CDR2 FQNNGV. The CDR3 DNA reads TGTGCCAGCAGCTTAGATCGTCGGGCACCCCTCCACTTT. Amino acids: CASSLDRRAPLHF.

Only one count was recorded for this clone. V is TRBV5-4 and J is TRBJ2-7; 10 bases line up with TRBD1. CDR3 length: 15 residues. Trimming removed 3 bases from V and 4 bases from J; junction bases left unmatched: 7. From germline, CDR1 is SGHNT and CDR2 YYREEE (reference sequence). CDR3 coding DNA: TGTGCCAGCAGCTACCGGGACAGGGGTGTGTACGAGCAGTACTTC. Its translation is CASSYRDRGVYEQYF.